This TCR beta chain was captured in a study of T cell repertoires in cytomegalovirus infection. Study background: Public TCR beta signature analysis indicated the presence of both CMV infection and matching HLA type. Study-level results: Dominating the ex vivo response were TCR beta clonotypes that were CMV-specific and HLA-C-restricted. Based on cumulative public TCR beta family frequency, carriers of CMV plus the relevant HLA were identified.

This clonotype was recorded a few times. Its antigen remains unknown. From the reads, TCRdb called clonotypes with MiXCR, one entry per CDR3 protein. The repertoire holds under 150,000 distinct CDR3 sequences, with under 30% as singletons. The CDR3 has 17 residues. Germline values: CDR1 KGHSH, CDR2 LQKENI. The V segment lost 5 bases and the J segment 2 bases; nucleotides outside the gene matches: 9. The chain carries TRBV18 and TRBJ2-3; 11 bases fit TRBD2. The sample taken for sequencing was PBMCs, sequenced either directly or after in vitro stimulation (not recorded which). The TCR was taken from a human donor in good health (CMV status not recorded). Some clones in this sample may be carry-over from other donors' samples. CDR3 DNA: TGTGCCAGCTCATTGACCGGGACTAGCGGATCCACAGATACGCAGTATTTT. The encoded protein is CASSLTGTSGSTDTQYF.